This T cell receptor beta chain was retrieved from a study of T cells in Graves' hyperthyroidism and ophthalmopathy. The TCR beta CDR3 regions underwent amplification using RNA transcripts as the source. An initial round of RT-PCR targeting the TCR CDR3 relied on the HTBI primer set. TCRdb reanalysed the multiplex PCR reads using MiXCR and keeps one entry per CDR3 protein. The sample yields fewer than 600,000 distinct CDR3 sequences, 13% to 15% seen once. The germline gives CDR1 SQVTM, CDR2 ANQGSEA. The CDR3 extends over 15 amino acids. V shed 2 bases and J shed 4 bases, with 15 bases lying between them.

The J gene is TRBJ2-1, the V gene TRBV29-1; no clear D. The receptor was isolated from a woman between 18 and 30 years old with Graves' hyperthyroidism. Specimen: blood. CDR3 loop: CSVESRNTGYNEQFF. The CDR3 DNA reads as TGCAGCGTTGAATCACGGAACACCGGTTACAATGAGCAGTTCTTC.